Listed below are T cell receptor beta chains from one sample, sequenced in a study of T cells in Graves' hyperthyroidism and ophthalmopathy. Via MiXCR, TCRdb re-called the multiplex PCR reads, giving one row per CDR3 protein. The sample includes around 350,000 distinct CDR3 sequences, 17% of them seen just once. The sequencing sample was made of blood. The source of these receptors is a woman aged 25 to 39 with Graves' hyperthyroidism that later progressed to Graves' ophthalmopathy. Each CDR3 is given with its conserved first and last residue. The D gene is left open where the match is weak. Rows give clone size only sometimes, using once, few, many, or a class for an expanded clone.

v_call	j_call	clone_size	d_call	cdr3_aa	cdr3_nt
TRBV4-1	TRBJ2-1	-	-	CASSQVLSLPSYNEQFF	TGCGCCAGCAGCCAGGTGTTGTCCTTACCCTCCTACAATGAGCAGTTCTTC
TRBV19	TRBJ1-5	many	-	CASSMLSQPQHF	TGTGCCAGTAGTATGTTAAGTCAGCCCCAGCATTTT
TRBV10-3	TRBJ1-1	many	TRBD1	CAISDRTGGTEAFF	TGTGCCATCAGTGACCGGACAGGGGGAACTGAAGCTTTCTTT
TRBV28	TRBJ2-3	many	TRBD1	CATTTGVASTDTQYF	TGTGCCACCACCACAGGGGTGGCTAGCACAGATACGCAGTATTTT
TRBV24-1	TRBJ2-1	many	-	CATSMSAPRPMSKYNEQFF	TGTGCCACCTCCATGTCCGCCCCCAGACCCATGTCAAAATACAATGAGCAGTTCTTC
TRBV10-2	TRBJ1-4	few	-	CASSESLAERNEKLFF	TGCGCCAGCAGTGAGTCTTTGGCAGAACGTAATGAAAAACTGTTTTTT
TRBV27	TRBJ2-3	many	-	CASSGGIRSSETDTQYF	TGTGCCAGCAGTGGGGGAATCAGGTCCTCCGAAACAGATACGCAGTATTTT
TRBV12-3/TRBV12-4	TRBJ2-1	many	-	CASSLVGSISQREQFF	TGTGCCAGCAGTTTAGTAGGCAGCATCTCACAAAGGGAGCAGTTCTTC
TRBV6-2/TRBV6-3	TRBJ1-5	few	-	CASSQGTPSGNQPQHF	TGTGCCAGCAGTCAGGGAACCCCTTCTGGCAATCAGCCCCAGCATTTT
TRBV7-6	TRBJ2-5	many	-	CASSHGTIQETQYF	TGTGCCAGCAGCCACGGGACAATCCAAGAGACCCAGTACTTC
TRBV20-1	TRBJ1-2	many	-	CSARPTRTTANYGYTF	TGCAGTGCTAGACCAACTCGGACAACAGCTAACTATGGCTACACCTTC
TRBV29-1	TRBJ2-3	many	TRBD1	CSVEPMSQGAIGTDTQYF	TGCAGCGTTGAGCCAATGTCCCAGGGGGCGATAGGTACAGATACGCAGTATTTT
TRBV10-3	TRBJ1-6	once	-	CAISVAVSENSPLHF	TGTGCCATCAGTGTGGCGGTATCAGAAAATTCACCCCTCCACTTT
TRBV28	TRBJ1-2	many	-	CASNQLEGMPNYGYTF	TGTGCCAGCAACCAATTGGAGGGAATGCCTAACTATGGCTACACCTTC
TRBV6-1	TRBJ2-2	-	TRBD2	CASGVASGRTGELFF	TGTGCCAGCGGGGTTGCTAGCGGGAGGACCGGGGAGCTGTTTTTT
TRBV18	TRBJ1-2	many	TRBD1	CASSPIDRANYGYTF	TGTGCCAGCTCACCGATAGACAGGGCTAACTATGGCTACACCTTC
TRBV11-2	TRBJ1-4	-	TRBD1	CASSQTGATNEKLFF	TGTGCCAGCAGCCAGACAGGGGCAACTAATGAAAAACTGTTTTTT
TRBV5-1	TRBJ1-5	many	TRBD1	CASSLEGAGQPQHF	TGCGCCAGCAGCTTGGAGGGGGCTGGTCAGCCCCAGCATTTT
TRBV7-9	TRBJ2-1	-	-	CASRHTPTGTQRNEQFF	TGTGCCAGCAGGCACACTCCGACAGGAACCCAACGGAATGAGCAGTTCTTC
TRBV6-2/TRBV6-3	TRBJ1-2	many	-	CASSYEVGAYTF	TGTGCCAGCAGTTACGAGGTCGGTGCCTACACCTTC
TRBV4-1	TRBJ2-7	few	TRBD1	CASSQGDSSYEQYF	TGCGCCAGCAGCCAAGGGGACAGTTCCTACGAGCAGTACTTC
TRBV18	TRBJ1-2	many	-	CASSLTENYGYTF	TGTGCCAGCTCACTGACAGAGAACTATGGCTACACCTTC
TRBV7-9	TRBJ1-2	-	-	CASSFKPGGYTF	TGTGCCAGCAGCTTTAAACCGGGGGGCTACACCTTC
TRBV3-1	TRBJ1-1	-	TRBD1	CASSQESYLDRSSAFF	TGTGCCAGCAGCCAAGAGTCATACTTGGACAGGAGTAGTGCTTTCTTT
TRBV28	TRBJ2-7	few	TRBD1	CASSFAGQGWEQYF	TGTGCCAGCAGTTTCGCGGGACAGGGTTGGGAGCAGTACTTC
TRBV7-8	TRBJ2-7	-	TRBD2	CASSLDSGGGNEQYF	TGTGCCAGCAGCTTAGATTCGGGAGGGGGAAACGAGCAGTACTTC
TRBV19	TRBJ1-1	few	-	CASSIYPGSTEAFF	TGTGCCAGTAGTATCTATCCTGGGAGCACTGAAGCTTTCTTT
TRBV24-1	TRBJ1-2	few	-	CATSDNDRPVGYGYTF	TGTGCCACCAGTGATAACGACAGGCCCGTAGGCTATGGCTACACCTTC
TRBV9	TRBJ2-1	few	TRBD1	CASSSPGTGVWEQFF	TGTGCCAGCAGCTCCCCCGGGACAGGAGTCTGGGAGCAGTTCTTC
TRBV6-2/TRBV6-3	TRBJ2-5	many	-	CASSVTGDQETQYF	TGTGCCAGCAGCGTTACGGGAGATCAAGAGACCCAGTACTTC
TRBV6-1	TRBJ2-3	many	-	CASSSWTRGQDTQYF	TGTGCCAGCAGTTCCTGGACAAGAGGCCAAGATACGCAGTATTTT
TRBV6-5	TRBJ1-5	many	-	CASSYSQGRQPQHF	TGTGCCAGCAGTTACTCGCAGGGTAGGCAGCCCCAGCATTTT
TRBV5-1	TRBJ2-1	many	-	CASSLDELYNEQFF	TGCGCCAGCAGCTTGGATGAGCTATACAATGAGCAGTTCTTC
TRBV28	TRBJ1-1	many	-	CASSNLLLGQGSTEAFF	TGTGCCAGCAGTAACCTTCTTCTTGGGCAGGGGAGCACTGAAGCTTTCTTT
TRBV5-1	TRBJ2-3	-	-	CASSPFSGFPDTQYF	TGCGCCAGCAGCCCCTTTTCAGGGTTTCCAGATACGCAGTATTTT
TRBV7-2	TRBJ2-7	-	-	CASSSSPLYEQYF	TGTGCCAGCAGCTCTTCTCCGCTCTACGAGCAGTACTTC
TRBV5-1	TRBJ1-2	few	-	CASSPQRRSFYGYSF	TGCGCCAGCAGCCCGCAAAGGCGGTCCTTCTATGGCTACAGCTTC
TRBV4-1	TRBJ1-3	-	-	CASSPIGGKVSGNTIYF	TGCGCCAGCAGCCCCATTGGGGGAAAGGTTTCGGGAAACACCATATATTTT
TRBV20-1	TRBJ2-1	few	TRBD2	CSARTRAGLERNEQFF	TGCAGTGCTAGAACCAGGGCCGGACTAGAGCGCAATGAGCAGTTCTTC
TRBV28	TRBJ1-5	many	-	CASREQNNQPQHF	TGTGCCAGCAGGGAACAGAACAATCAGCCCCAGCATTTT
TRBV10-3	TRBJ2-1	many	-	CAISDSRAKHSGDEQFF	TGTGCCATCAGTGATTCCAGGGCGAAACATTCCGGTGATGAGCAGTTCTTC
TRBV27	TRBJ2-1	many	-	CASSSKKRNEQFF	TGTGCCAGCAGTTCGAAGAAACGGAATGAGCAGTTCTTC
TRBV28	TRBJ1-5	many	-	CASSLRGRANQPQHF	TGTGCCAGCAGTCTACGGGGGCGAGCCAATCAGCCCCAGCATTTT
TRBV5-1	TRBJ1-2	many	-	CASSYGKGNYGYTF	TGCGCCAGCAGCTACGGTAAAGGAAACTATGGCTACACCTTC
TRBV29-1	TRBJ1-2	once	TRBD1	CSVPTGQGGMNTF	TGCAGCGTCCCGACAGGACAGGGGGGGATGAACACCTTC
TRBV24-1	TRBJ2-3	many	TRBD2	CATSDWGLAGASTDTQYF	TGTGCCACCAGTGACTGGGGACTAGCGGGGGCTAGCACAGATACGCAGTATTTT
TRBV5-6	TRBJ2-7	many	-	CASSHGDGQYF	TGTGCCAGCAGCCACGGGGACGGGCAGTACTTC
TRBV12-3/TRBV12-4	TRBJ2-5	many	-	CASSPGIKETQYF	TGTGCCAGCAGTCCGGGGATAAAAGAGACCCAGTACTTC